This TCR beta chain was found in a study of blood T cell repertoires in COVID-19. The wider study: The origin of the acute and convalescent COVID-19 samples was the United States, Italy and Spain. Sample material is recorded as cDNA or gDNA derived from T cells, B-cell-depleted T cells, or PBMCs.

Original handling: Reference gene primer amplification yielded estimated nucleated cell counts. The protocol was immunoSEQ multiplex PCR, while the TCRdb copy is restricted to in-frame clones and leaves out a portion. D and trimming were read from the DNA, whereas the V and J calls and clone size are those reported in that table. The table shows some 66,000 clones, with about 93% occurring only once. V was pared by 3 bases and J by 4 bases, with 3 bases of the junction left unmatched. Germline lookup yields CDR1 SGHRS and CDR2 YFSETQ. This CDR3 region has 15 residues. The sample was peripheral blood. The J gene is TRBJ2-2, the V gene TRBV5-1; TRBD1 agrees at 10 bases. The receptor comes from a man between 65 and 85 years old with active COVID-19. CDR3 sequence (DNA): TGCGCCAGCAGCTATGGGACAGGGGTCACCGGGGAGCTGTTTTTT. It encodes CASSYGTGVTGELFF.